This T cell receptor (beta chain) came from a study of blood T cell repertoires in COVID-19. Method: immunoSEQ multiplex PCR; TCRdb's copy keeps in-frame clones and lacks some. The data show roughly 93,000 clones, over 70% seen once. V lost 0 bases, J lost 5 bases, and 17 bases lay in between. Germline V lookup: CDR1 LNHDA, CDR2 SQIVND (reference sequence). The CDR3 totals 16 residues. This TCR was sampled from a human donor in a cohort sampled during active COVID-19. Sample: peripheral blood. The chain recombines TRBV19 with TRBJ2-7; D might be TRBD2 (6 bases). Here the CDR3 reads CASSIDWDLERNEQYF. CDR3 DNA: TGTGCCAGTAGTATAGATTGGGACTTGGAGCGGAACGAGCAGTACTTC.